One sample yielded the 10 T cell receptor beta chains listed below, sequenced in a study of blood T cell repertoires in COVID-19. This table comes from immunoSEQ multiplex PCR, and its TCRdb copy is limited to in-frame clones, with some not included. The table has about 320,000 clones, 80% to 90% seen once. Sequencing used peripheral blood. The receptor source for this set is a man younger than 30 who had recovered from COVID-19.

With respect to this clone: This specimen includes other DNA sequences encoding the same CDR3. The CDR3 region is CASSVDSGGGETQYF. For the CDR3, the DNA is TGTGCCAGCAGCGTAGATAGCGGGGGCGGGGAGACCCAGTACTTC. The chain uses TRBV9 and TRBJ2-5; 9 nucleotides match TRBD2. The V segment lost 0 bases and the J segment 5 bases; nucleotides outside the gene matches: 5. The V gene's germline CDR1 is SGDLS and CDR2 YYNGEE. This CDR3 is built from 15 residues.

J is TRBJ2-7 and V is TRBV6-6, with a tentative D call TRBD2 (5 bases). CDR1 and CDR2 (germline): MNHNY, SVGAGI (reference sequence). This CDR3 has 15 amino acids. V dropped 0 bases and J dropped 7 bases, with 16 bases sitting between them. CDR3 region: CASSYSNVGRGEQYF. DNA for the CDR3: TGTGCCAGCAGTTACTCGAATGTGGGCCGAGGGGAGCAGTACTTC.

DNA for the CDR3: TGTGCCAGCAGTCCCCGGGAAACAGGGAAGCGCGGGGAGCTGTTTTTT. It specifies CASSPRETGKRGELFF. The V gene is TRBV6-6, the J gene TRBJ2-2, with TRBD1 as a possible D gene (6 bases). CDR1 is MNHNY and CDR2 is SVGAGI in the germline V gene (reference sequence). Deletions cut 5 bases from V and 7 bases from J, with 20 bases between. The length of the CDR3 is 16 residues.

The rearrangement uses TRBV13 and TRBJ2-7; D is unresolved. The CDR3 extends over 15 amino acids. V was cut by 0 bases and J by 0 bases, with 9 bases left in between. Germline-derived CDR1 and CDR2 are PRHDT and FYEKMQ (reference sequence). The CDR3, as DNA: TGTGCCAGCAGCTTAGGGCTATTAAGCTCCTACGAGCAGTACTTC. This gives the protein CASSLGLLSSYEQYF.

The V and J genes are TRBV3-1 (or the pseudogene TRBV3-2) and TRBJ2-3; D may be TRBD2 (5 bases). Germline CDR1 and CDR2: LGHDT and YNNKEL (reference sequence). The CDR3 runs to 16 residues. Trimming took 0 bases from V and 0 from J, leaving 10 bases between them. CDR3 nucleotide sequence: TGTGCCAGCAGCCAAGATCGCCAGCGGAGCACAGATACGCAGTATTTT. Protein: CASSQDRQRSTDTQYF.

This chain uses TRBV2 with TRBJ2-7; maybe TRBD2 (6 bases). Germline V gives CDR1 SNHLY, CDR2 FYNNEI. Deletions cut 8 bases from V and 2 bases from J, with 16 bases between. The CDR3 has 14 residues. The CDR3 here is CASAPGLATYEQYF. The CDR3 nucleotides are TGTGCCAGCGCCCCGGGACTCGCGACCTACGAGCAGTACTTC.

CDR3: CASSLGGSGNTIYF. DNA of the CDR3: TGTGCCAGCAGCCTAGGGGGCTCTGGAAACACCATATATTTT. The chain has TRBV3-1 (or the pseudogene TRBV3-2) and TRBJ1-3; D possibly corresponds to TRBD1 (6 bases). Per the germline V gene, CDR1 is LGHDT and CDR2 is YNNKEL (reference sequence). CDR3 length equals 14 residues. The V gene lost 4 bases and the J gene lost 0 bases, with 7 bases spanning the gap.

J is TRBJ2-7 and V is TRBV9; 7 bases agree with TRBD1. The V gene's germline CDR1 is SGDLS and CDR2 YYNGEE. CDR3 length: 13 amino acids. Trimming took 3 bases from V and 3 from J; bases not matched to a gene: 3. CDR3 bases: TGTGCCAGCAGCGCGGGACAGAACTACGAGCAGTACTTC. Translation: CASSAGQNYEQYF.

V is TRBV5-1 and J is TRBJ2-1; 7 nucleotides align to TRBD2. Germline trimming cut 4 bases from V and 4 bases from J; bases unmatched to any gene: 8. The CDR3 sequence is 15 residues long. Germline V CDR1 and CDR2: SGHRS, YFSETQ. The CDR3 region has the DNA TGCGCCAGCAGCCCCGGTGGGGAGGGGTACAATGAGCAGTTCTTC. Translating gives CASSPGGEGYNEQFF. The whole variable domain, remainder taken from reference TRBV5-1 and TRBJ2-1, is KAGVTQTPRYLIKTRGQQVTLSCSPISGHRSVSWYQQTPGQGLQFLFEYFSETQRNKGNFPGRFSGRQFSNSRSEMNVSTLELGDSALYLCASSPGGEGYNEQFFGPGTRLTVL.

The rearrangement joins TRBV5-1 to TRBJ2-7; 7 nucleotides match TRBD1. CDR3 length: 14 residues. CDR1 SGHRS and CDR2 YFSETQ come from the germline V gene. Trimming cost V 0 bases and J 3 bases; bases outside gene matches: 3. The CDR3 region is CASSLVGGIYEQYF. In nucleotides, the CDR3 is TGCGCCAGCAGCTTGGTAGGGGGCATCTACGAGCAGTACTTC.